This entry lists 4 T cell receptor beta chains sequenced from one sample in a study of monozygotic twins with inflammatory bowel disease. Reanalyzing the 5' RACE reads, TCRdb keeps one entry per CDR3 protein, without DNA. Its table lists a few hundred thousand distinct CDR3 sequences. The specimen was blood. The receptor source for this set is a human donor with ulcerative colitis or Crohn's disease, or a healthy co-twin of an affected twin (not recorded which).

V usage is TRBV7-8 and J usage is TRBJ2-7; absent DNA, TCRdb's TRBD1 call cannot be checked. This CDR3 is built from 14 residues. Germline V gives CDR1 SGHVS, CDR2 FQNEAQ. The chain's CDR3 is CASSTRTVSYEQYF.

V is TRBV7-2 and J is TRBJ1-6; TCRdb outputs TRBD1, but without DNA this stays unchecked. This CDR3 is 17 amino acids long. Germline V CDR1 and CDR2: SGHTA, FQGNSA. CDR3 protein: CASSLGPADRGDSPLHF.

This sequence joins TRBV7-6 and TRBJ2-5; TCRdb picks TRBD2, but there is no DNA to check that call. CDR1 is SGHVS, CDR2 FNYEAQ, per germline. The CDR3 has 16 residues. The CDR3 spells CASSLPGREIRETQYF. Filled out from reference TRBV7-6 and TRBJ2-5, the complete variable domain reads GAGVSQSPRYKVTKRGQDVALRCDPISGHVSLYWYRQALGQGPEFLTYFNYEAQQDKSGLPNDRFSAERPEGSISTLTIQRTEQRDSAMYRCASSLPGREIRETQYFGPGTRLLVL.

This chain connects TRBV5-1 to TRBJ2-1; no DNA is available, so the TRBD2 call from TCRdb remains unchecked. The CDR3 runs 13 residues. Germline-derived CDR1 and CDR2 are SGHRS and YFSETQ. Here the CDR3 reads CASSWGLEGEQFF.